A single sample is the source of the 22 T cell receptor beta chains below, sequenced in a study of beta chain features in type 1 diabetes (dated by TCRdb to 2016 to 2019). The method was the immunoSEQ multiplex PCR assay. The entire isolated RNA was reverse transcribed using the High Capacity cDNA Reverse Transcription Kit, and thus expressed TCRB transcripts were sequenced. In TCRdb, the immuneACCESS table is reduced to in-frame sequences with V and J assigned. These tables do not hold every clone; where another copy was compared, an unresolved V gene accounts for under half, and the others remain unexplained. The sample records more than 85,000 clones, 30% to 40% of which are singletons. The top ten hold 0.065% of the sample. Sequencing used stem cell memory CD4+ T cells from blood. The cell subset or site label, read with the paper, signifies: stem cell-like memory CD4+ T cells. These receptors all come from a young woman in good health.

This chain links TRBV7-9 with TRBJ2-3; 8 nucleotides match TRBD2. The length of the CDR3 is 12 residues. Germline-derived CDR1 and CDR2 are SEHNR and FQNEAQ (reference sequence). Germline trimming cut 4 bases from V and 11 bases from J; bases unmatched to any gene: 5. CDR3 nucleotides: TGTGCCAGCAGCTACCGGGGGGGGAAGCAGTATTTT. This sequence encodes CASSYRGGKQYF. Full variable domain (missing parts from reference TRBV7-9 and TRBJ2-3): DTGVSQNPRHKITKRGQNVTFRCDPISEHNRLYWYRQTLGQGPEFLTYFQNEAQLEKSRLLSDRFSAERPKGSFSTLEIQRTEQGDSAMYLCASSYRGGKQYFGPGTRLTVL.

V and J are TRBV9 and TRBJ2-1, with 15 bases matching TRBD2. After removal of 3 bases from V and 10 bases from J, the junction contained 5 bases not matched to a gene. The CDR3 covers 15 residues. CDR1 is SGDLS and CDR2 is YYNGEE in the germline V gene. CDR3 protein: CASSGGLAGGWEQFF. CDR3 DNA sequence: TGTGCCAGCAGCGGCGGACTAGCGGGGGGGTGGGAGCAGTTCTTC.

V and J are TRBV7-2 and TRBJ2-5; TRBD2 agrees at 12 bases. The CDR3 is 16 amino acids. Trimming removed 5 bases from V and 7 bases from J; junction bases left unmatched: 11. Germline CDR1 SGHTA, CDR2 FQGNSA. The CDR3 is CASSQELAGGRRTQYF. The DNA for the CDR3 is TGTGCCAGCAGCCAAGAACTAGCGGGGGGAAGACGGACCCAGTACTTC.

V and J are TRBV14 and TRBJ2-1; a weak D match, TRBD2 (6 bases). The CDR3 loop spans 16 amino acids. V dropped 4 bases and J dropped 2 bases, with 15 bases sitting between them. Germline V gene sequence: CDR1 SGHDN, CDR2 FVKESK. The chain's CDR3 is CASSRSLALPYNEQFF. Written as DNA, the CDR3 is TGTGCCAGCAGCCGGTCCCTAGCGCTTCCCTACAATGAGCAGTTCTTC.

CDR3 protein: CASRITRGQLNTEAFF. The DNA of the CDR3 is TGTGCCAGCAGGATCACCAGGGGGCAGTTGAACACTGAAGCTTTCTTT. The chain employs TRBV7-8 and TRBJ1-1, with 8 bases identical to TRBD1. Germline CDR1 is SGHVS and CDR2 is FQNEAQ. V was pared by 6 bases and J by 0 bases, with 9 bases of the junction left unmatched. CDR3 length equals 16 residues.

This rearrangement joins TRBV6-6 to TRBJ1-5; 7 bases are shared with TRBD1. The CDR3 runs to 14 residues. V dropped 8 bases and J dropped 0; count of bases not matched to a gene: 4. Germline CDR1 reads MNHNY; CDR2 reads SVGAGI (reference sequence). The CDR3 reads CASRQGGSNQPQHF. The CDR3 nucleotides read TGTGCCAGCCGACAGGGAGGTAGCAATCAGCCCCAGCATTTT.

The V call is TRBV6-5, the J call TRBJ2-1; the D gene is possibly TRBD2 (6 bases). The CDR3 contains 14 residues. The V end was cut by 5 bases, the J end by 8 bases, with 16 bases between. Germline V gene data show CDR1 as MNHEY and CDR2 as SVGAGI. For the CDR3, the DNA is TGTGCCAGCAGTCGGGGGTTAGGGTTCGATGAGCAGTTCTTC. It is translated as CASSRGLGFDEQFF.

This clone has a handful of counts. The V call is TRBV28, the J call TRBJ1-1; 7 nucleotides line up with TRBD1. This CDR3 is built from 13 residues. Trimming at V came to 7 bases and at J to 4 bases, leaving 6 bases not matched to a gene. The germline gives CDR1 MDHEN, CDR2 SYDVKM. CDR3 protein: CASTLQGGTEAFF. CDR3 bases: TGTGCCAGCACCCTGCAGGGGGGCACTGAAGCTTTCTTT. The full variable domain, its missing parts supplied by reference TRBV28 and TRBJ1-1, is DVKVTQSSRYLVKRTGEKVFLECVQDMDHENMFWYRQDPGLGLRLIYFSYDVKMKEKGDIPEGYSVSREKKERFSLILESASTNQTSMYLCASTLQGGTEAFFGQGTRLTVV.

J is TRBJ1-1 and V is TRBV5-6, with 8 bases aligning to TRBD1. The V gene end was trimmed by 1 base and the J gene end by 4 bases; junction bases not matched to a gene: 6. Per germline, CDR1 SGHDT and CDR2 YYEEEE. The CDR3 is made up of 15 amino acids. The CDR3 protein is CASSLTDREGTEAFF. The CDR3 nucleotides read TGTGCCAGCAGCTTGACGGACAGGGAGGGCACTGAAGCTTTCTTT. Together with reference TRBV5-6 and TRBJ1-1, the CDR3 gives the full variable domain: DAGVTQSPTHLIKTRGQQVTLRCSPKSGHDTVSWYQQALGQGPQFIFQYYEEEERQRGNFPDRFSGHQFPNYSSELNVNALLLGDSALYLCASSLTDREGTEAFFGQGTRLTVV.

The CDR3 DNA follows: TGCGCCAGCAGCAGCGGACTAGCGGGAGGCGTTGAGCAGTTCTTC. This translates into CASSSGLAGGVEQFF. V and J are TRBV10-1 and TRBJ2-1; 14 bases match TRBD2. CDR3 size: 15 residues. Germline V lookup: CDR1 WNHNN, CDR2 SYGVQD (reference sequence). The V segment lost 6 bases and the J segment 9 bases; nucleotides outside the gene matches: 7.

This clone was seen a few times. This sequence joins TRBV11-2 and TRBJ2-3; D possibly corresponds to TRBD2 (6 bases). Trimming shortened V by 2 bases and J by 0 bases, and 12 bases separated the two germline ends. Germline CDR1 SGHAT, CDR2 FQNNGV. This CDR3 spans 16 amino acids. The CDR3 bases are TGTGCCAGCAGCTTACTTGGAGGGGACAGCACAGATACGCAGTATTTT. It yields the protein CASSLLGGDSTDTQYF.

The sample holds one count of this clone. The rearrangement links TRBV18 to TRBJ1-1; TRBD1 matches 9 bases. Germline CDR1 KGHSH, CDR2 LQKENI. The CDR3 spans 14 residues. The V gene end was trimmed by 3 bases and the J gene end by 6 bases; junction bases not matched to a gene: 5. The CDR3 loop reads CASSPQDRGAEAFF. In nucleotides, the CDR3 is TGTGCCAGCTCACCGCAAGACAGGGGGGCTGAAGCTTTCTTT.

This clone was seen a few times. The junction and the germline gene differ at one end; a read error may be behind it. This chain uses TRBV28 with TRBJ1-2; 8 bases fit TRBD1. The length of the CDR3 is 13 residues. In germline, CDR1 is MDHEN, CDR2 SYDVKM. The DNA of the CDR3 is TGTGCCAGCAGTGTCCCGGACAGGGATAAACCCTACTTC. Encoded protein: CASSVPDRDKPYF.

V and J are TRBV18 and TRBJ2-7; tentatively, D is TRBD1 (5 bases). Germline V gene lookup returns CDR1 KGHSH and CDR2 LQKENI. The CDR3 is 14 amino acids. V gave up 4 bases and J gave up 7 bases, with 17 bases separating them. CDR3 in DNA: TGTGCCAGCTCACTTGACAGAAGGAACTATGAGCAGTACTTC. Translated: CASSLDRRNYEQYF.

The rearrangement uses TRBV5-6 and TRBJ2-5; D may be TRBD1 (6 bases). The V and J ends lost 2 bases and 2 bases respectively, with 7 bases between them. The CDR3 sequence is 13 residues long. The germline V gene has CDR1 SGHDT and CDR2 YYEEEE. The CDR3 reads CASSLGQQETQYF. The CDR3 bases are TGTGCCAGCAGCTTAGGACAGCAAGAGACCCAGTACTTC.

The chain is built from TRBV4-1 and TRBJ1-3; D call uncertain. Per germline, CDR1 MGHRA and CDR2 YSYEKL. The CDR3 has 15 residues. V was cut by 2 bases and J by 0 bases, with 8 bases left in between. CDR3 coding DNA: TGCGCCAGCAGCCAATCCCCTTTCTCTGGAAACACCATATATTTT. This gives the protein CASSQSPFSGNTIYF.

The chain joins TRBV28 to TRBJ1-5; D might be TRBD1 (6 bases). In germline, CDR1 is MDHEN, CDR2 SYDVKM. V lost 3 bases to trimming and J lost 1 base, with 13 bases between them. The CDR3 covers 16 residues. The CDR3 region has the DNA TGTGCCAGCAGTTTTCGGTTCGGACAGAGCAATCAGCCCCAGCATTTT. This gives the protein CASSFRFGQSNQPQHF. Complete variable domain (other parts from reference TRBV28 and TRBJ1-5): DVKVTQSSRYLVKRTGEKVFLECVQDMDHENMFWYRQDPGLGLRLIYFSYDVKMKEKGDIPEGYSVSREKKERFSLILESASTNQTSMYLCASSFRFGQSNQPQHFGDGTRLSIL.

This rearrangement joins TRBV19 to TRBJ1-2; 11 bases line up with TRBD1. The germline V gene has CDR1 LNHDA and CDR2 SQIVND (reference sequence). The ends lost 3 bases at V and 6 bases at J; junction bases unmatched: 6. The CDR3 totals 15 residues. DNA of the CDR3: TGTGCCAGTAGTATCCGAGGACAGGGGGCAAATGGCTACACCTTC. It translates to CASSIRGQGANGYTF.

The chain combines TRBV5-1 with TRBJ2-1; 9 nucleotides line up with TRBD2. Germline CDR1 and CDR2: SGHRS and YFSETQ. The trim removed 4 bases at V and 9 bases at J, leaving 5 bases unmatched. The CDR3 spans 13 residues. CDR3 in amino acids: CASSGGRATEQFF. The CDR3 coding sequence is TGCGCCAGCAGCGGCGGGAGGGCCACTGAGCAGTTCTTC.

There are a few counts of this clone. The V call is TRBV2, the J call TRBJ2-2; D may be TRBD1 (5 bases). The germline V gene encodes CDR1 SNHLY and CDR2 FYNNEI. This CDR3 has 14 residues. Trimming stripped 2 bases from V and 6 bases from J, with 10 bases between. The CDR3 sequence: CASSEQGVSGELFF. The CDR3 coding sequence is TGTGCCAGCAGTGAACAGGGTGTTTCCGGGGAGCTGTTTTTT.

This clone was observed a few times. The gene calls are TRBV5-1 and TRBJ2-7, with 12 positions matching TRBD2. The germline CDR1 and CDR2 sequences are SGHRS and YFSETQ. With V trimmed by 3 bases and J by 7 bases, 8 bases remained unmatched. This CDR3 region has 15 residues. CDR3 DNA: TGCGCCAGCAGCTACGGACTAGCGGGGCCGGGGGAGCAGTACTTC. Its protein is CASSYGLAGPGEQYF.

This clone was detected only once. The chain couples TRBV7-9 to TRBJ2-3, with TRBD2 matching 14 bases. CDR1 SEHNR and CDR2 FQNEAQ come from the germline V gene (reference sequence). The V and J ends lost 6 bases and 4 bases, in that order; junction bases with no gene match: 6. CDR3 size: 16 residues. CDR3: CASRFATSGRADTQYF. CDR3 DNA sequence: TGTGCCAGCAGGTTCGCGACTAGCGGGAGGGCAGATACGCAGTATTTT.